Following are 11 T cell receptor beta chains from one sample sequenced in a study of CD8 T cells in Susac syndrome. Random hexamers primed reverse transcription of about 0.45 to 1 ug RNA. TCRdb analysed the immunoSEQ multiplex PCR reads with MiXCR anew, one entry per CDR3 protein. Among about 400,000 distinct CDR3 sequences, around 85% were seen once, and the ten largest hold 0.12%. The sample consisted of CD8+ T cells from PBMCs. Source of these receptors: a human donor with multiple sclerosis.

In its sample, this clonotype was seen a few times. The V call is TRBV2, the J call TRBJ2-7; 10 bases line up with TRBD2. Germline V gene sequence: CDR1 SNHLY, CDR2 FYNNEI. The trim removed 10 bases at V and 1 base at J, leaving 10 bases unmatched. This CDR3 comprises 15 residues. CDR3 bases: TGTGCCACCCCCTATGAGCGGGAGGGGTCCTACGAGCAGTACTTC. Its translation is CATPYEREGSYEQYF. Full variable domain (missing parts from reference TRBV2 and TRBJ2-7): EPEVTQTPSHQVTQMGQEVILRCVPISNHLYFYWYRQILGQKVEFLVSFYNNEISEKSEIFDDQFSVERPDGSNFTLKIRSTKLEDSAMYFCATPYEREGSYEQYFGPGTRLTVT.

The rearrangement uses TRBV2 and TRBJ2-1; D is possibly TRBD1 (6 bases). Trimming shortened V by 7 bases and J by 0 bases, and 13 bases separated the two germline ends. CDR3 length: 15 amino acids. Germline values: CDR1 SNHLY, CDR2 FYNNEI. DNA for the CDR3: TGTGCCAGCACAGGGGCTCCTGGCTCCTACAATGAGCAGTTCTTC. The encoded protein is CASTGAPGSYNEQFF.

This clonotype has only a few counts. V is TRBV6-1 and J is TRBJ1-1; D is ambiguous. Germline V gene sequence: CDR1 MNHNS, CDR2 SASEGT. There are 10 residues in the CDR3. CDR3 in DNA: TGTTCTAGCGGGGTCCCTGAAGCTTTCTTT. The encoded protein is CSSGVPEAFF.

The chain carries TRBV27 and TRBJ2-1; perhaps TRBD2 as D (7 bases). V was clipped by 8 bases and J by 7 bases, with 12 bases between them. Germline V gene data show CDR1 as MNHEY and CDR2 as SMNVEV (reference sequence). CDR3 length equals 12 residues. The CDR3 region has the DNA TGTGCCAGCGAAGGGGGGGGGAATGAGCAGTTCTTC. Encoded protein: CASEGGGNEQFF.

The chain joins TRBV27 to TRBJ2-1; 7 positions agree with TRBD2. This CDR3 spans 16 amino acids. Germline assignment: CDR1 MNHEY and CDR2 SMNVEV (reference sequence). The V segment lost 5 bases and the J segment 9 bases; nucleotides outside the gene matches: 16. The CDR3 region has the DNA TGTGCCAGCAGTCCTCATTCCGGGACTACCCCCAGTGAGCAGTTCTTC. It specifies CASSPHSGTTPSEQFF.

V usage is TRBV6-1 and J usage is TRBJ2-7, with D perhaps being TRBD1 or TRBD2 (6 bases each). Trimming left V 0 bases short and J 4 bases short, with 22 bases between. From germline, CDR1 is MNHNS and CDR2 SASEGT. The CDR3 loop spans 18 amino acids. CDR3 coding DNA: TGTGCCAGCAGTGAAGCGCTTCTTGGGGGGCCCCTCCTTTACGAGCAGTACTTC. This sequence encodes CASSEALLGGPLLYEQYF.

The V and J genes are TRBV28 and TRBJ2-1; D possibly corresponds to TRBD2 (6 bases). There are 15 residues in the CDR3. Germline V gene sequence: CDR1 MDHEN, CDR2 SYDVKM. V lost 7 bases and J lost 5, with 18 bases in between. The CDR3, as DNA: TGTGCCAGCACCCAGGGTCTAGCGTCTAACAATGAGCAGTTCTTC. This sequence encodes CASTQGLASNNEQFF.

Ten or more counts support this clonotype. The junction does not match germline at one end; this may be a read error. The CDR3 sequence: CASSLTGGTEAFF. CDR3 coding DNA: TGTGCCAGCAGTTTAACAGGGGGCACTGAAGCTTTCTTT. The gene calls are TRBV5-1 and TRBJ1-1; TRBD1 matches at 8 bases. Germline CDR1 SGHRS, CDR2 YFSETQ. CDR3 size: 13 residues.

The chain joins TRBV7-7 to TRBJ2-5, with TRBD1 matching 9 bases. The J call may not be correct, given that the DNA end is closer to TRBJ2-1. CDR1 SSHAT and CDR2 FNYEAQ come from the germline V gene (reference sequence). This CDR3 comprises 13 residues. The CDR3 DNA is TGTGCCAGCAGCTTAACAGGGGGCGCTGACCAGTTCTTC. Translating it yields CASSLTGGADQFF.

The V and J genes are TRBV19 and TRBJ1-2, with no clear D. The CDR3 is made up of 14 amino acids. Trimming took off 5 bases at V and 5 bases at J, with 15 bases between the two ends. Germline V gene sequence: CDR1 LNHDA, CDR2 SQIVND (reference sequence). The CDR3, as DNA: TGTGCCAGTAGTCTACCCCAGACGTCATATGGCTACACCTTC. It specifies CASSLPQTSYGYTF.

The chain has TRBV6-2 or TRBV6-3 and TRBJ1-3; the D is unclear. Germline loops: CDR1 MNHEY, CDR2 SVGEGT. The CDR3 is made up of 14 amino acids. V lost 8 bases and J 0 bases, leaving 11 bases between the germline ends. CDR3 nucleotide sequence: TGTGCCAGCTCAAAGGGCAGCTCTGGAAACACCATATATTTT. The encoded protein is CASSKGSSGNTIYF.